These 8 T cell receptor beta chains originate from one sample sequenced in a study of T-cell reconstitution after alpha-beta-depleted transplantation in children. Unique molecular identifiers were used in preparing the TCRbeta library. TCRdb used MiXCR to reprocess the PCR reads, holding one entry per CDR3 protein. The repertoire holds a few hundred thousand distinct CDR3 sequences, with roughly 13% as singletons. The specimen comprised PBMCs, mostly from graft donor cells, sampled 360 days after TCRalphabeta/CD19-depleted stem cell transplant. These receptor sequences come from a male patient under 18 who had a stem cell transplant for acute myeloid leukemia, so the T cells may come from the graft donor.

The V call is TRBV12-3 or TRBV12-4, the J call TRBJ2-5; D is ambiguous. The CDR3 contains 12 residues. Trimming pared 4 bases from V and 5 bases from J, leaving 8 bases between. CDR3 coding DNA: TGTGCCAGCAGTTCCCGGTCGGAGACCCAGTACTTC. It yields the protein CASSSRSETQYF.

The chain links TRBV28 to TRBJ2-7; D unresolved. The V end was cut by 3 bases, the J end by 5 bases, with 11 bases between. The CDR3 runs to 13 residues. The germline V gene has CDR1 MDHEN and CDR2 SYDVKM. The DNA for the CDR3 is TGTGCCAGCAGTTTTGGGTGGGTCAACGAGCAGTACTTC. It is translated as CASSFGWVNEQYF.

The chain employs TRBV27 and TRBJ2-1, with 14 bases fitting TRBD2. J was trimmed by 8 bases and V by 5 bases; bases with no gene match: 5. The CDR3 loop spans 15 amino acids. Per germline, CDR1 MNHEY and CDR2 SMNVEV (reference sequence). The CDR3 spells CASSGGTSGRDEQFF. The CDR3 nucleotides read TGTGCCAGCAGTGGGGGGACTAGCGGGAGAGATGAGCAGTTCTTC.

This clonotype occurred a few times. For the CDR3, the DNA is TGTGCCAGCAGCTCCGGGACAGGGGACTATGGCTACACCTTC. Residues: CASSSGTGDYGYTF. The gene calls are TRBV7-2 and TRBJ1-2, with 10 bases matching TRBD1. J was trimmed by 3 bases and V by 4 bases; bases with no gene match: 2. This CDR3 is 14 amino acids long. Germline-derived CDR1 and CDR2 are SGHTA and FQGNSA.

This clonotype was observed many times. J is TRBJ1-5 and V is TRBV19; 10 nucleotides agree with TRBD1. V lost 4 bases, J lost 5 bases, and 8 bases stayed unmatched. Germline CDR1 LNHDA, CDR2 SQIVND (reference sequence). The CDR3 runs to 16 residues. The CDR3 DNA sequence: TGTGCCAGTAGTAACGTGTGGACAGGGGGATATCAGCCCCAGCATTTT. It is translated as CASSNVWTGGYQPQHF.

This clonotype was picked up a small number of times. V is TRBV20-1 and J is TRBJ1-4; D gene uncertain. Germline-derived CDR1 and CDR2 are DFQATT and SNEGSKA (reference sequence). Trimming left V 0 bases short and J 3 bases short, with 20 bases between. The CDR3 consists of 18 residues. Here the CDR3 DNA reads TGCAGTGCTAGAGATCGCGCCGGTTGGTCATTTGCTAATGAAAAACTGTTTTTT. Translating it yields CSARDRAGWSFANEKLFF.

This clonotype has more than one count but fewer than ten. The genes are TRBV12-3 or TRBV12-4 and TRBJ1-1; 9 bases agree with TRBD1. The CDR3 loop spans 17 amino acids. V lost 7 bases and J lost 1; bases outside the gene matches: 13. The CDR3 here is CASNAQGAAGRNTEAFF. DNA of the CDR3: TGTGCCAGCAATGCACAGGGGGCCGCCGGTAGGAACACTGAAGCTTTCTTT.

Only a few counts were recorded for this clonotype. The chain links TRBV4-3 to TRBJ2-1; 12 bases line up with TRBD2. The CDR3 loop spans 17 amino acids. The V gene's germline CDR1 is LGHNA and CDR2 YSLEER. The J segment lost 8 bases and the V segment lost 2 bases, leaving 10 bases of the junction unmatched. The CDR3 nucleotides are TGCGCCAGCAGCCAAAGACTAGCGGGAGTTAGCGAGGATGAGCAGTTCTTC. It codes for CASSQRLAGVSEDEQFF.